This TCR beta chain stems from a study of identical twins listed by TCRdb under 2016. With regard to the full study: To test whether fetal clonotypes persist, the study used deep sequencing on TCR alpha and beta repertoires from monozygotic twins, unrelated adults of various ages, and cord blood. To rule out contamination, the twin experiments were replicated at different times with different library preparation protocols.

Every donor was a healthy Caucasian. The twin cohort comprised three pairs of female monozygotic twins, all aged roughly 18 to 30 years. Positive isolation kits from Invitrogen were used to isolate the CD4+ and CD8+ T cell populations. To prepare the library, 5' RACE was applied. The reads were generated on an Illumina HiSeq 2000. A universal primer binding site was introduced by template switching, and a unique molecular identifier was present in the final cDNA, enabling accurate counting of TCR cDNA molecules. Specific primers in the conserved constant-segment region were used to synthesize first-strand cDNA for TCR alpha and beta chains. To control for contamination, every cDNA library carried two barcodes: a SMART-Mk sample barcode plus Illumina barcodes. TruSeq adapter sequences, together with Illumina sample barcodes, were added in two successive PCR steps. The Illumina HiSeq platform was used with custom primers to sequence TCR alpha and beta cDNA libraries. The original methods were these. Unique molecular identifiers were extracted from raw reads with MiGEC, and CDR3 positions were determined with MiXCR. For each individual, recombination models were inferred using an EM algorithm with the repgenHMM and IGoR tools. Shared clonotypes were analyzed with the tcR package in R, and sharing was normalized by the product of cloneset sizes. Out-of-frame nonproductive sequences were analyzed to study raw recombination free of thymic and clonal selection effects. In-frame beta chains were kept once TCRdb had trimmed the public reads at Q25 with fastp and called clones with MiXCR. Identical CDR3 proteins give one entry, which carries the most common genes and DNA. TCRdb, not the authors, supplied the V and J calls. Present in this sample are over 200,000 distinct CDR3 sequences, roughly 7.1% of which were seen just once. Roughly 15% of the sample is taken by the ten largest.

In this sample, this clonotype turned up many times. It has no known antigen specificity. Base qualities were left out, and no much larger clone turns up one base away. General conclusions and limits of the study: Abundant cord blood beta clonotypes carried fewer insertions; young adult naive repertoires showed a weaker similar trend, while memory repertoires showed none. The excess sharing between twins in beta out-of-frame sequences was weaker because fewer shared sequences reduced the signal-to-noise ratio. Recombination models systematically underestimated out-of-frame TCR alpha sharing in monozygotic twins but agreed with sharing between unrelated individuals. Compared with coincidental sharing between unrelated individuals, out-of-frame TCR alpha sequences shared between twins had an excess of sequences with low generation probability. Zero-insertion analyses could be partly confounded by invariant T cells such as MAIT and iNKT, although diverse VJ usage argued against such confounding for most clonotypes. Conclusions relied on cross-sectional statistical analysis, since the same donors could not be followed over many years.

These same data were also listed under a study on T cells expressing NK-cell markers. As that second study puts it: In sorted CD3+CD56+NKG2C+, CD3+CD56+NKG2C- and CD3+CD56-NKG2C+ T-cell subsets from roughly 8 donors, TCR beta-chain repertoires were profiled. Of the eight sequenced donors, seven were found to be HCMV-seropositive and one was found to be HCMV-seronegative. To restrict sorting to alphabetaTCR-expressing T cells, an anti-gammadeltaTCR antibody was added in several experiments. In more than five donors, the dominant CD3+CD56+NKG2C+ clonotypes were found to rank among the top 10 CD8+ clonotypes and to make up about 1.0-8% of CD8+ T cells. Those dominant clonotypes were again the most abundant among CD3+CD56-NKG2C+ cells in several donors, at about 25-65%. It remained unclear whether the expanded NKG2C-expressing T cell clones were specific for HCMV antigens. Randomly selected healthy volunteers, three men and five women, were used as the eight sequenced donors. A commercial ELISA kit detecting HCMV-specific IgG in serum was used to determine HCMV serostatus. Reads were demultiplexed and grouped by UMI with MIGEC, and clonotypes were assembled and quantified with MiTCR. Only TCR cDNA sequences supported by at least two reads were kept to exclude erroneous sequences. The tcR package was used for downstream repertoire analysis, and clonotypes were matched across fractions by CDR3 nucleotide sequence plus V segment. VDJmatch was used to annotate antigen specificity against VDJdb, with one amino acid substitution in CDR3 permitted.

The TCR originated in a woman between 18 and 29 years old in good health. Sequenced material: CD8+ T cells sorted from blood.

At the DNA level, the sequence is TGTGCCATCGGGGACAATGGAGATACGCAGTATTTT. Its amino acids are CAIGDNGDTQYF. The V and J segments used are TRBV10-3 and TRBJ2-3; TRBD1 is possibly the D segment (6 matching bases). V gives up 8 bases and J gives up 5 bases, and the segment between their germline ends measures 11 bases. The germline V gene supplies CDR1 ENHRY and CDR2 SYGVKD. The cysteine opens and the phenylalanine closes a CDR3 of 12 amino acids. Of all the DNA, just the CDR3 is kept, 36 bases in frame from base 1.